Presented here are 22 T cell receptor beta chains from one specimen sequenced in a study of control samples from healthy donors and cancer patients. Repertoires were generated with immunoSEQ multiplex PCR, while TCRdb's copy carries only in-frame clones and drops some. The sample contains about 82,000 clones, just under 95% of which appear only once. The sample comprised blood. The source of these receptors is a woman in her late teens or twenties in good health.

The chain combines TRBV6-1 with TRBJ2-6; D may be TRBD1 or TRBD2 (5 bases each). Germline loops: CDR1 MNHNS, CDR2 SASEGT. Deletions cut 4 bases from V and 0 bases from J, with 13 bases between. This CDR3 has 17 amino acids. CDR3 DNA sequence: TGTGCCAGCAGTGCCTTCATCGGGGCCTCTGGGGCCAACGTCCTGACTTTC. Translated, it gives CASSAFIGASGANVLTF.

The chain recombines TRBV10-3 with TRBJ2-5, with a possible D match to TRBD2 (5 bases). The germline gives CDR1 ENHRY, CDR2 SYGVKD. The V gene lost 7 bases and the J gene lost 0 bases, with 15 bases spanning the gap. There are 15 residues in the CDR3. Written as DNA, the CDR3 is TGTGCCATCACCTTACCTGAGACTAACCAAGAGACCCAGTACTTC. Protein product: CAITLPETNQETQYF.

This chain connects TRBV7-3 to TRBJ1-1, with a tentative D call TRBD1 (5 bases). The V gene's germline CDR1 is SGHTA and CDR2 FQGTGA. CDR3 length: 15 amino acids. V lost 2 bases and J lost 5, with 15 bases in between. For the CDR3, the DNA is TGTGCCAGCAGCTTAGGTAGGGGACGGGGGACTGAAGCTTTCTTT. This codes for CASSLGRGRGTEAFF.

This clone was recorded once. The chain links TRBV4-3 to TRBJ2-6; D is undetermined. The germline gives CDR1 LGHNA, CDR2 YSLEER. There are 16 residues in the CDR3. Trimming took off 1 base at V and 0 bases at J, with 7 bases between the two ends. CDR3 protein: CASSQVHFSGANVLTF. CDR3 nucleotide sequence: TGCGCCAGCAGCCAAGTACACTTCTCTGGGGCCAACGTCCTGACTTTC.

This chain uses TRBV5-4 with TRBJ2-7; 9 bases are shared with TRBD2. The V segment lost 4 bases and the J segment 0 bases; nucleotides outside the gene matches: 5. Germline V CDR1 and CDR2: SGHNT, YYREEE (reference sequence). CDR3 length: 15 amino acids. The CDR3 DNA follows: TGTGCCAGCAGCCAGAGCGGGGGGAGCTCCTACGAGCAGTACTTC. It is translated as CASSQSGGSSYEQYF.

J is TRBJ1-2 and V is TRBV29-1; perhaps TRBD1 as D (5 bases). From germline, CDR1 is SQVTM and CDR2 ANQGSEA. The CDR3 extends over 11 amino acids. Trimming took 5 bases from V and 6 from J, leaving 10 bases between them. CDR3 nucleotides: TGCAGCGTTTGGGGGGGAAATGGCTACACCTTC. This encodes CSVWGGNGYTF.

V and J are TRBV9 and TRBJ2-7; 8 nucleotides line up with TRBD1. CDR3 length: 14 amino acids. V shed 3 bases and J 6 bases; nucleotides not matched to a gene: 8. CDR1 and CDR2 from the germline V gene are SGDLS and YYNGEE. In nucleotides, the CDR3 is TGTGCCAGCAGCGGCGGGGAGACAGGGGTCGAGCAGTACTTC. Translation gives CASSGGETGVEQYF.

J is TRBJ1-2 and V is TRBV27; TRBD1 is a possible D gene (6 bases). The V end was cut by 4 bases, the J end by 4 bases, with 10 bases between. The CDR3 spans 13 residues. The germline CDR1 and CDR2 sequences are MNHEY and SMNVEV (reference sequence). CDR3 region: CASSSTGTYGYTF. In DNA, the CDR3 is TGTGCCAGCAGTTCAACAGGGACCTATGGCTACACCTTC.

This chain links TRBV7-9 with TRBJ2-1; 9 bases are shared with TRBD1. The trim removed 5 bases at V and 7 bases at J, leaving 15 bases unmatched. This CDR3 contains 17 residues. Germline lookup yields CDR1 SEHNR and CDR2 FQNEAQ (reference sequence). The CDR3 loop is CASSQLPRDRVLNEQFF. CDR3 nucleotides: TGTGCCAGCAGCCAATTACCCCGGGACAGGGTTTTAAATGAGCAGTTCTTC.

The chain carries TRBV15 and TRBJ1-5, with 7 bases identical to TRBD1. The CDR3 has 18 amino acids. Germline trimming cut 3 bases from V and 0 bases from J; bases unmatched to any gene: 11. CDR1 is LNHNV, CDR2 YYDKDF, per germline (reference sequence). Here the CDR3 reads CATSRATGSYLSNQPQHF. The CDR3 DNA is TGTGCCACCAGCAGGGCGACAGGGAGTTACCTTAGCAATCAGCCCCAGCATTTT.

This clone showed up just a few times. The rearrangement uses TRBV20-1 and TRBJ1-2; 7 bases fit TRBD1. Germline V lookup: CDR1 DFQATT, CDR2 SNEGSKA (reference sequence). The V gene end was trimmed by 5 bases and the J gene end by 6 bases; junction bases not matched to a gene: 3. CDR3 length equals 11 residues. The CDR3 spells CSALGQNGYTF. Here the CDR3 DNA reads TGCAGTGCTTTGGGACAGAATGGCTACACCTTC.

The chain carries TRBV7-9 and TRBJ1-2; no definite D call. Germline-derived CDR1 and CDR2 are SEHNR and FQNEAQ (reference sequence). The CDR3 length is 13 residues. V lost 1 base and J lost 8, with 11 bases in between. The CDR3: CASSLDAGIGYTF. Here the CDR3 DNA reads TGTGCCAGCAGCTTAGACGCGGGGATCGGCTACACCTTC.

The V and J genes are TRBV11-2 and TRBJ1-5, with 9 bases fitting TRBD1. Germline CDR1 reads SGHAT; CDR2 reads FQNNGV. This CDR3 region has 14 residues. Trimming at V came to 5 bases and at J to 7 bases, leaving 6 bases not matched to a gene. The chain's CDR3 is CASSLTGGEQPQHF. The CDR3 DNA is TGTGCCAGCAGCCTTACAGGGGGCGAGCAGCCCCAGCATTTT.

The rearrangement joins TRBV27 to TRBJ2-5; TRBD1 agrees at 7 bases. Germline values: CDR1 MNHEY, CDR2 SMNVEV (reference sequence). The CDR3 length is 20 residues. V lost 5 bases and J lost 7; bases outside the gene matches: 28. The chain's CDR3 is CASSRAPGTARARRGWTQYF. The DNA for the CDR3 is TGTGCCAGCAGTCGAGCTCCCGGGACAGCTAGGGCGAGAAGAGGTTGGACCCAGTACTTC.

The chain recombines TRBV19 with TRBJ1-2; maybe TRBD1 (5 bases). This CDR3 spans 14 amino acids. V dropped 7 bases and J dropped 4 bases, with 16 bases sitting between them. CDR1 is LNHDA, CDR2 SQIVND, per germline (reference sequence). This CDR3 reads CASIAQGRFYGYTF. Written as DNA, the CDR3 is TGTGCCAGTATCGCCCAGGGTCGATTCTATGGCTACACCTTC.

This chain connects TRBV7-2 to TRBJ1-5, with D possibly matching TRBD1 (5 bases). Between the trimmed V and J ends, which lost 3 bases and 4 bases, there was a span of 13 bases. Germline values: CDR1 SGHTA, CDR2 FQGNSA. The CDR3 spans 15 residues. Here the CDR3 reads CASSFGPGGNQPQHF. CDR3 in DNA: TGTGCCAGCAGCTTTGGACCGGGGGGGAATCAGCCCCAGCATTTT. Full variable domain (missing parts from reference TRBV7-2 and TRBJ1-5): GAGVSQSPSNKVTEKGKDVELRCDPISGHTALYWYRQSLGQGLEFLIYFQGNSAPDKSGLPSDRFSAERTGGSVSTLTIQRTQQEDSAVYLCASSFGPGGNQPQHFGDGTRLSIL.

The chain has TRBV3-1 (or the pseudogene TRBV3-2) and TRBJ1-4, with D perhaps matching TRBD1 (5 bases). Germline values: CDR1 LGHDT, CDR2 YNNKEL (reference sequence). This CDR3 contains 18 residues. Between the trimmed V and J ends, which lost 0 bases and 0 bases, there was a span of 14 bases. The CDR3 DNA sequence: TGTGCCAGCAGCCAAGATCCGGGACTCCATTCAACTAATGAAAAACTGTTTTTT. Translation gives CASSQDPGLHSTNEKLFF.

This clone was seen a handful of times. The chain employs TRBV19 and TRBJ2-1; D not resolved. Per germline, CDR1 LNHDA and CDR2 SQIVND (reference sequence). CDR3 size: 12 residues. V was pared by 4 bases and J by 5 bases, with 6 bases between. Written as DNA, the CDR3 is TGTGCCAGTAGTACCCAGCACAATGAGCAGTTCTTC. Translation gives CASSTQHNEQFF.

A note on this clone: At one end the junction does not follow the germline gene, possibly because of a read error. The genes are TRBV7-9 and TRBJ1-3, with 10 nucleotides matching TRBD1. CDR3 length: 19 amino acids. Germline V CDR1 and CDR2: SEHNR, FQNEAQ (reference sequence). CDR3 sequence (DNA): TGTGCCGGCAGTACGAAAACGGGACAGGGGACTATCTCTGGAAACACCATATATTTT. This gives the protein CAGSTKTGQGTISGNTIYF.

The sample holds one count of this clone. The CDR3 nucleotides are TGTGCCAGCAGCTTGGCCTGGGAGACCCAGTACTTC. Its protein product is CASSLAWETQYF. The chain carries TRBV7-2 and TRBJ2-5; D ambiguous. Germline CDR1 is SGHTA and CDR2 is FQGNSA. Deletions cut 3 bases from V and 5 bases from J, with 7 bases between. The CDR3 consists of 12 residues.

The rearrangement uses TRBV27 and TRBJ1-5; no firm D call. This CDR3 is 12 amino acids long. Trimming stripped 5 bases from V and 4 bases from J, with 6 bases between. In germline, CDR1 is MNHEY, CDR2 SMNVEV (reference sequence). CDR3 amino acids: CASSQSNQPQHF. In DNA, the CDR3 is TGTGCCAGCAGTCAATCGAATCAGCCCCAGCATTTT.

This clone was detected once. The chain carries TRBV28 and TRBJ1-1, with D possibly being TRBD1 (6 bases). The V end lost 6 bases, the J end lost 3 bases, and 17 bases lay between the germline ends. The CDR3 contains 15 residues. Germline values: CDR1 MDHEN, CDR2 SYDVKM. The CDR3 is CASRASRGRYTEAFF. As DNA, the CDR3 is TGTGCCAGCAGGGCAAGCAGGGGAAGATACACTGAAGCTTTCTTT.